This T cell receptor (beta chain) stems from a study of control samples from healthy donors and cancer patients. The assay was immunoSEQ multiplex PCR, and TCRdb's table has in-frame clones only and misses some. The sample includes tens of thousands of clones, about nine tenths seen only once; the top ten take less than 15%. The CDR3 has 10 residues. V shed 8 bases and J shed 5 bases, with 6 bases lying between them. Per germline, CDR1 SEHNR and CDR2 FQNEAQ (reference sequence). This receptor was identified in a man aged 45-65 years with lung cancer. Sequenced: PBMCs. V and J are TRBV7-9 and TRBJ2-5; D remains ambiguous. The CDR3 nucleotides are TGTGCCAGCTCCCGGGAGACCCAGTACTTC. It translates to CASSRETQYF.